The clone carrying this T cell receptor beta chain showed up just a few times. What it binds is not known. The sample belongs to a study of T cells in Graves' hyperthyroidism and ophthalmopathy. Overall study results and limits: Ophthalmopathy was separated from stable hyperthyroidism by a 13 V-J model.

Each diagnosis was grounded in clinical symptoms, serum thyroxine and TRAb, thyroid ultrasound, and orbital computed tomography. In germline, CDR1 is SEHNR, CDR2 FQNEAQ (reference sequence). Trimming pared 5 bases from V and 0 bases from J, leaving 16 bases between. This CDR3 is 16 amino acids long. TCR beta CDR3 regions were amplified from RNA transcripts. HTBI primers were employed in a first-round RT-PCR of the TCR CDR3. Using its own MiXCR run on the multiplex PCR reads, TCRdb lists one record per CDR3 protein. The sample yields about 700,000 distinct CDR3 sequences, 45% seen once. This receptor was obtained from an adult man with Graves' disease, either hyperthyroidism or ophthalmopathy (not recorded which). Sequencing used peripheral blood or thyroid tissue (not recorded which). This sequence joins TRBV7-9 and TRBJ1-1; D possibly corresponds to TRBD1 (6 bases). The CDR3 DNA follows: TGTGCCAGCAGCACCCCACAGGGACGTCTGAACACTGAAGCTTTCTTT. The encoded protein is CASSTPQGRLNTEAFF.